The T cell receptor (beta chain) described here comes from a study of T cells expressing NK-cell markers. The CDR3 extends over 14 amino acids. Germline lookup yields CDR1 DFQATT and CDR2 SNEGSKA (reference sequence). The authors made TCR beta cDNA libraries by 5'RACE template switching. This switching added a universal primer site and UMIs. TCRdb reanalyzed the 5' RACE reads, giving one entry per CDR3 protein sequence and no DNA. Recorded for this sample: around 550,000 distinct CDR3 sequences. The V call is TRBV20-1, the J call TRBJ2-7; TCRdb proposes TRBD2, but this gene call is untestable without DNA. The sample taken for sequencing was blood T cells: a sorted CD56 or NKG2C T cell subset, CD4+ or CD8+ T cells, or bulk PBMC T cells (not recorded which). The TCR originated in a man between 18 and 35 years old in good health. CDR3 loop: CSASPFSGTYEQYF.